These 32 T cell receptor beta chains were all obtained from the same sample, sequenced in a study of ipilimumab plus nivolumab after autologous stem cell transplantation. Profiled with immunoSEQ multiplex PCR; TCRdb holds only in-frame clones, not every one. This table has approximately 84,000 clones, 83% appearing once. The input for sequencing was PBMCs, taken in a trial of ipilimumab plus nivolumab as post-transplant consolidation. The receptors here all came from a male donor with diffuse large B-cell lymphoma.

The rearrangement links TRBV14 to TRBJ2-3; D uncertain. The CDR3 extends over 12 amino acids. Germline assignment: CDR1 SGHDN and CDR2 FVKESK. V was trimmed by 4 bases and J by 5 bases, leaving 7 bases between them. The DNA for the CDR3 is TGTGCCAGCAGCCCTTGGCGAGATACGCAGTATTTT. This translates into CASSPWRDTQYF.

The V call is TRBV11-3, the J call TRBJ2-1, with 8 bases lining up with TRBD2. The CDR3 consists of 18 residues. Germline CDR1 reads SGHNT; CDR2 reads YENEEA. V lost 1 base and J lost 0; bases outside the gene matches: 8. CDR3 DNA sequence: TGTGCCAGCAGCTTAGGGCGGGGGGCCTCAAGCTCCTACAATGAGCAGTTCTTC. Residues: CASSLGRGASSSYNEQFF.

The V and J genes are TRBV19 and TRBJ1-2; TRBD1 matches 8 bases. Germline V gene sequence: CDR1 LNHDA, CDR2 SQIVND (reference sequence). V lost 4 bases and J lost 7; bases outside the gene matches: 14. The CDR3 sequence is 16 residues long. Here the CDR3 reads CASSRGTGVSYSGYTF. CDR3 in DNA: TGTGCCAGTAGTAGAGGGACAGGCGTATCCTACAGTGGCTACACCTTC.

The chain links TRBV30 to TRBJ2-1; no clear D. The CDR3 is made up of 15 amino acids. Looked up from germline, CDR1 is GTSNPN and CDR2 is SVGIG (reference sequence). Trimming cost V 4 bases and J 0 bases, with 13 bases left between them. The CDR3 sequence: CAWKSKGSSYNEQFF. Written as DNA, the CDR3 is TGTGCCTGGAAATCCAAGGGAAGCTCCTACAATGAGCAGTTCTTC.

The chain carries TRBV27 and TRBJ2-2; D may correspond to TRBD1 or TRBD2 (5 bases each). V was pared by 6 bases and J by 4 bases, with 15 bases between. Germline CDR1 is MNHEY and CDR2 is SMNVEV (reference sequence). The CDR3 spans 15 residues. The chain's CDR3 is CASRPGRTGTGELFF. For the CDR3, the DNA is TGTGCCAGCAGACCGGGACGCACGGGCACCGGGGAGCTGTTTTTT.

V is TRBV6-5 and J is TRBJ1-2; D is perhaps TRBD1 (5 bases). This CDR3 is built from 16 residues. Trimming stripped 0 bases from V and 2 bases from J, with 13 bases between. In germline, CDR1 is MNHEY, CDR2 SVGAGI. The CDR3 nucleotides read TGTGCCAGCAGTTACTCGCTCAAGGCAGGGAACTATGGCTACACCTTC. This codes for CASSYSLKAGNYGYTF.

V usage is TRBV7-9 and J usage is TRBJ2-7; D gene uncertain. This CDR3 comprises 14 residues. V lost 5 bases and J lost 3, with 14 bases in between. CDR1 SEHNR and CDR2 FQNEAQ come from the germline V gene (reference sequence). The CDR3 here is CASSPRRHIYEQYF. The CDR3 nucleotides are TGTGCCAGCAGCCCCCGAAGGCATATCTACGAGCAGTACTTC.

The rearrangement joins TRBV6-6 to TRBJ1-5; TRBD1 matches 10 bases. V gave up 6 bases and J gave up 5 bases; unmatched junction bases: 7. The V gene's germline CDR1 is MNHNY and CDR2 SVGAGI (reference sequence). This CDR3 has 15 amino acids. This CDR3 is CASSWTGGEDQPQHF. CDR3 in DNA: TGTGCCAGCAGCTGGACAGGGGGGGAGGATCAGCCCCAGCATTTT.

The J gene is TRBJ1-4, the V gene TRBV5-6, with 8 nucleotides matching TRBD1. The CDR3 runs 18 residues. The V segment lost 0 bases and the J segment 4 bases; nucleotides outside the gene matches: 11. Germline CDR1 SGHDT, CDR2 YYEEEE. The chain's CDR3 is CASSLGPPGQELNEKLFF. DNA for the CDR3: TGTGCCAGCAGCTTGGGGCCGCCGGGACAGGAGCTTAATGAAAAACTGTTTTTT.

This clone has only a few counts. The CDR3: CASSPGAAGAQGELFF. CDR3 bases: TGTGCCAGCAGCCCGGGGGCTGCAGGGGCTCAAGGGGAGCTGTTTTTT. The chain links TRBV6-4 to TRBJ2-2; D tentatively fits TRBD1 or TRBD2 (6 bases each). This CDR3 region has 16 residues. Germline assignment: CDR1 MRHNA and CDR2 SNTAGT. Trimming took off 6 bases at V and 8 bases at J, with 22 bases between the two ends.

The chain has TRBV6-5 and TRBJ1-2; D is undetermined. The ends were cut back, 0 bases at V and 2 bases at J, with 10 bases in the middle. The V gene's germline CDR1 is MNHEY and CDR2 SVGAGI. The CDR3 spans 15 residues. The CDR3 spells CASSYSRDSNYGYTF. CDR3 nucleotides: TGTGCCAGCAGTTACTCACGGGATTCCAACTATGGCTACACCTTC.

The chain combines TRBV21-1 with TRBJ2-1; the D call of TRBD2 is as the table states it, not checked on the DNA. TRBV21-1 represents a pseudogene. The CDR3 is made up of 17 amino acids. The CDR3 region is CASSKGGWVAGGREQFF. The CDR3 DNA sequence: TGTGCCAGCAGCAAAGGGGGGTGGGTAGCGGGGGGGCGAGAGCAGTTCTTC.

The chain has TRBV6-5 and TRBJ2-5; no definite D call. The V gene's germline CDR1 is MNHEY and CDR2 SVGAGI. This CDR3 is 12 amino acids long. V was cut by 5 bases and J by 9 bases, with 13 bases left in between. The CDR3 nucleotides are TGTGCCAGCAGTGATCGGGCACCGGCCCAGTACTTC. Protein: CASSDRAPAQYF.

This chain links TRBV20-1 with TRBJ2-5; unclear D gene. CDR3 size: 10 residues. Trimming left V 1 base short and J 10 bases short, with 7 bases between. Germline V gene lookup returns CDR1 DFQATT and CDR2 SNEGSKA (reference sequence). The DNA of the CDR3 is TGCAGTGCTAGAGGGCCTGACCAGTACTTC. Protein product: CSARGPDQYF.

This chain connects TRBV9 to TRBJ1-2; D is possibly TRBD1 (5 bases). CDR1 is SGDLS, CDR2 YYNGEE, per germline. There are 15 residues in the CDR3. The V gene lost 2 bases and the J gene lost 0 bases, with 11 bases spanning the gap. The CDR3 loop is CASSVRDRANYGYTF. The CDR3 DNA reads as TGTGCCAGCAGCGTCCGGGACCGAGCTAACTATGGCTACACCTTC.

The rearrangement links TRBV5-1 to TRBJ2-3, with a weak D call TRBD1 (6 bases). Germline loops: CDR1 SGHRS, CDR2 YFSETQ. The CDR3 runs to 16 residues. V shed 4 bases and J shed 0 bases, with 15 bases lying between them. The CDR3 bases are TGCGCCAGCAGCGCTGGACAGTTAACTAGCACAGATACGCAGTATTTT. It specifies CASSAGQLTSTDTQYF.

The chain recombines TRBV5-4 with TRBJ2-5; 10 bases fit TRBD2. Germline V gene lookup returns CDR1 SGHNT and CDR2 YYREEE (reference sequence). Trimming took 2 bases from V and 3 from J; bases not matched to a gene: 7. The CDR3 loop spans 16 amino acids. CDR3 DNA: TGTGCCAGCAGCTTCGGAGCTAGCGGGGGTGAAGAGACCCAGTACTTC. It encodes CASSFGASGGEETQYF.

This clone was detected only a few times. This chain uses TRBV21-1 with TRBJ1-2; the table's D call of TRBD1 was not tested on the DNA. TRBV21-1 is marked as a pseudogene. There are 14 residues in the CDR3. The CDR3: CASSKATTGERYTF. CDR3 coding DNA: TGTGCCAGCAGCAAAGCTACGACAGGGGAACGCTACACCTTC.

The rearrangement uses TRBV11-3 and TRBJ2-7; the match to TRBD1 covers 9 bases. This CDR3 is 14 amino acids long. The V segment lost 3 bases and the J segment 6 bases; nucleotides outside the gene matches: 6. The germline gives CDR1 SGHNT, CDR2 YENEEA. CDR3 sequence: CASSLGGQGREQYF. The CDR3 coding sequence is TGTGCCAGCAGCTTGGGGGGACAGGGACGCGAGCAGTACTTC.

The CDR3 region is CASSLRTGVDEKLFF. Here the CDR3 DNA reads TGTGCCAGCAGCCTCAGGACGGGGGTGGATGAAAAACTGTTTTTT. This chain uses TRBV7-6 with TRBJ1-4, with D possibly TRBD1 on 5 matching bases. CDR1 and CDR2 from the germline V gene are SGHVS and FNYEAQ. CDR3 length: 15 residues. Trimming cost V 5 bases and J 6 bases, with 16 bases left between them.

This clone came up a few times. The J gene is TRBJ2-1, the V gene TRBV19; D not resolved. The CDR3 has 13 residues. Germline CDR1 is LNHDA and CDR2 is SQIVND (reference sequence). The V end was cut by 3 bases, the J end by 2 bases, with 5 bases between. The CDR3 sequence is CASSMGTYNEQFF. CDR3 DNA: TGTGCCAGTAGTATGGGTACCTACAATGAGCAGTTCTTC.

This clone was found a few times. This sequence joins TRBV19 and TRBJ2-7, with TRBD1 as a possible D gene (6 bases). The CDR3 has 12 residues. From germline, CDR1 is LNHDA and CDR2 SQIVND (reference sequence). V was clipped by 5 bases and J by 6 bases, with 11 bases between them. DNA of the CDR3: TGTGCCAGTAGTTACAGGGTTGGCGAGCAGTACTTC. Translated: CASSYRVGEQYF.

The CDR3 nucleotides read TGTGCCAGCAGCGAGTGGGGGTCCCAAGAGACCCAGTACTTC. This codes for CASSEWGSQETQYF. This chain uses TRBV7-9 with TRBJ2-5; D possibly uses TRBD1 or TRBD2 (5 bases each). The CDR3 loop spans 14 amino acids. V was shortened by 5 bases and J by 1 base, with 11 bases between the two germline ends. Germline V CDR1 and CDR2: SEHNR, FQNEAQ (reference sequence).

J is TRBJ2-1 and V is TRBV5-1; D might be TRBD1 (8 bases). Germline CDR1 and CDR2: SGHRS and YFSETQ. Trimming stripped 5 bases from V and 6 bases from J, with 18 bases between. This CDR3 contains 15 residues. The DNA for the CDR3 is TGCGCCAGCAGTGGAGCGGGACAGGCTGCCAATGAGCAGTTCTTC. Translation gives CASSGAGQAANEQFF.

The J gene is TRBJ1-2, the V gene TRBV11-2, with 8 positions matching TRBD1. The CDR3 extends over 15 amino acids. The germline V gene encodes CDR1 SGHAT and CDR2 FQNNGV. V lost 1 base and J lost 2; bases outside the gene matches: 3. CDR3 in amino acids: CASSLVAGGNYGYTF. The CDR3 region has the DNA TGTGCCAGCAGCTTAGTGGCAGGGGGCAACTATGGCTACACCTTC.

The chain has TRBV9 and TRBJ2-1, with 10 positions matching TRBD2. The germline V gene has CDR1 SGDLS and CDR2 YYNGEE. The trim removed 0 bases at V and 6 bases at J, leaving 3 bases unmatched. The CDR3 totals 15 residues. The CDR3 DNA sequence: TGTGCCAGCAGCGTAGCTAGCGGGGGCACCAATGAGCAGTTCTTC. Protein sequence: CASSVASGGTNEQFF.

V usage is TRBV5-5 and J usage is TRBJ1-2, with D tentatively TRBD1 (5 bases). Germline V gene data show CDR1 as SGHKS and CDR2 as YYEKEE (reference sequence). CDR3 length equals 14 residues. Trimming pared 5 bases from V and 0 bases from J, leaving 11 bases between. The CDR3: CASRQETANYGYTF. The CDR3, as DNA: TGTGCCAGCAGGCAGGAGACAGCTAACTATGGCTACACCTTC.

The genes are TRBV4-3 and TRBJ2-2; D remains ambiguous. Between the trimmed V and J ends, which lost 5 bases and 2 bases, there was a span of 18 bases. The CDR3 has 17 residues. The germline V gene encodes CDR1 LGHNA and CDR2 YSLEER. CDR3 sequence: CASSARPPGSNTGELFF. The CDR3 DNA sequence: TGCGCCAGCAGCGCGCGCCCCCCTGGCAGCAACACCGGGGAGCTGTTTTTT.

The rearrangement links TRBV7-2 to TRBJ2-2; no definite D call. Germline CDR1 and CDR2: SGHTA and FQGNSA. Trimming left V 0 bases short and J 5 bases short, with 4 bases between. The CDR3 sequence is 13 residues long. The CDR3 loop reads CASSLARTGELFF. CDR3 DNA: TGTGCCAGCAGCTTAGCAAGGACCGGGGAGCTGTTTTTT.

The chain combines TRBV7-2 with TRBJ2-7, with 12 bases that match TRBD2. The V segment lost 5 bases and the J segment 6 bases; nucleotides outside the gene matches: 8. Germline assignment: CDR1 SGHTA and CDR2 FQGNSA. This CDR3 spans 15 amino acids. The CDR3 loop is CASSPDGTSGREQYF. CDR3 bases: TGTGCCAGCAGCCCAGACGGGACTAGCGGGCGCGAGCAGTACTTC.

The V gene is TRBV9, the J gene TRBJ1-3, with a possible D match to TRBD1 (5 bases). Germline-derived CDR1 and CDR2 are SGDLS and YYNGEE. CDR3 length equals 16 residues. The V gene lost 0 bases and the J gene lost 4 bases, with 14 bases spanning the gap. CDR3 region: CASSVGPGTGGNTIYF. DNA of the CDR3: TGTGCCAGCAGCGTAGGTCCAGGGACGGGGGGAAACACCATATATTTT.

The V gene is TRBV10-3, the J gene TRBJ2-7; D not resolved. V lost 4 bases and J 0 bases, leaving 16 bases between the germline ends. The germline V gene has CDR1 ENHRY and CDR2 SYGVKD. This CDR3 contains 16 residues. In nucleotides, the CDR3 is TGTGCCATCAGTGGGGTAGGATCGGCTAGCTCCTACGAGCAGTACTTC. Its translation: CAISGVGSASSYEQYF.